In its sample, the clone carrying this T cell receptor (beta chain) was seen many times. No antigen is known for it. TCRdb reprocessed the RT-PCR reads via MiXCR and lists one record per CDR3 protein. This table has under 800,000 distinct CDR3 sequences, about 15% appearing once. These data are taken from a study of response to subunit inactivated influenza vaccine. Whole-study results and caveats: The authors suggested that every seasonal influenza vaccination recruits few new T cells.

Trimming removed 1 base at V and 2 bases at J, with 14 bases between. CDR3 length: 16 amino acids. Per the germline V gene, CDR1 is SSHAT and CDR2 is FNYEAQ (reference sequence). The TCR comes from a man aged 45-65 years who received an inactivated influenza vaccine. The sequencing used PBMCs from blood, collected 14 to 15 days before vaccination. V gene TRBV7-7 combines with J gene TRBJ2-5, with a weak D call TRBD1 (7 bases). The CDR3 coding sequence is TGTGCCAGCAGCTTAGGCGGGGCAGGGGGTCAAGAGACCCAGTACTTC. This encodes CASSLGGAGGQETQYF.